This record looks at one T cell receptor beta chain sequence and its context. These data are taken from a study of blood T cell repertoires in COVID-19. Study overall: From the United States, Italy and Spain came samples of acute and convalescent COVID-19.

This table comes from immunoSEQ multiplex PCR, and its TCRdb copy is limited to in-frame clones, with some not included. The data show 300,000 to 350,000 clones, with more than 70% seen just once and 7.3% held by the top ten. This receptor was identified in a woman in her seventies with COVID-19, enrolled during active disease. The specimen was peripheral blood.

CDR3 region: CASSLSSWAAPNTEAFF. The CDR3 DNA reads TGTGCCAGCAGTTTATCGTCCTGGGCAGCCCCGAACACTGAAGCTTTCTTT. The rearrangement joins TRBV27 to TRBJ1-1; D gene unclear. Germline CDR1 and CDR2: MNHEY and SMNVEV (reference sequence). Trimming cost V 0 bases and J 1 base, with 15 bases left between them. This CDR3 contains 17 residues.